The next 27 T cell receptor beta chains were all read from a single sample in a study of cytomegalovirus exposure and HLA in healthy donors. It was with 60 Vbeta and 13 Jbeta primers that the PCR ran. Some clones are missing from TCRdb's copy, which holds only in-frame ones; the method was immunoSEQ multiplex PCR. The profile covers fewer than 150,000 clones, with less than 75% appearing a single time and over 3.5% taken by the ten largest. What was sequenced was PBMCs. Source of these receptors: a woman aged 40-49 years in good health and CMV-seronegative.

This chain links TRBV7-2 with TRBJ1-6; TRBD1 aligns across 7 bases. Losses at the gene ends were 0 bases for V and 7 bases for J; bases not matched to a gene: 3. The germline V gene encodes CDR1 SGHTA and CDR2 FQGNSA. This CDR3 comprises 15 residues. The CDR3 nucleotides read TGTGCCAGCAGCTTAGCCGGACAGGCCAATTCACCCCTCCACTTT. This codes for CASSLAGQANSPLHF.

The chain combines TRBV19 with TRBJ1-5, with a weak D call TRBD1 (6 bases). Germline assignment: CDR1 LNHDA and CDR2 SQIVND (reference sequence). The CDR3 spans 13 residues. Trimming shortened V by 7 bases and J by 6 bases, and 13 bases separated the two germline ends. Written as DNA, the CDR3 is TGTGCCAGTAATGCAGGGGTGGGTCAGCCCCAGCATTTT. Amino acids: CASNAGVGQPQHF.

The J gene is TRBJ2-3, the V gene TRBV10-2; 7 bases are shared with TRBD2. Germline CDR1 is WSHSY and CDR2 is SAAADI. The CDR3 is made up of 14 amino acids. With 8 bases clipped from V and 5 bases from J, the junction kept 10 bases outside the gene matches. CDR3 protein: CASEREDREDTQYF. In DNA, the CDR3 is TGCGCCAGCGAACGGGAGGATCGGGAAGATACGCAGTATTTT.

Only a few counts were recorded for this clone. The V call is TRBV5-1, the J call TRBJ2-1; tentative D call: TRBD2 (5 bases). This CDR3 is built from 15 residues. Trimming took off 1 base at V and 7 bases at J, with 15 bases between the two ends. Germline CDR1 SGHRS, CDR2 YFSETQ. The CDR3 sequence is CASSLSGSGLNEQFF. The CDR3, as DNA: TGCGCCAGCAGCTTGTCGGGAAGTGGTCTGAATGAGCAGTTCTTC.

The table lists this clone with a few counts. The chain couples TRBV6-5 to TRBJ2-3; D unclear. Germline loops: CDR1 MNHEY, CDR2 SVGAGI. The CDR3 is 14 amino acids. V lost 8 bases to trimming and J lost 0 bases, with 12 bases between them. This CDR3 reads CASRPGSSTDTQYF. The CDR3 coding sequence is TGTGCCAGCCGCCCCGGGTCTAGCACAGATACGCAGTATTTT.

The chain couples TRBV7-9 to TRBJ1-4; TRBD1 matches at 8 bases. Looked up from germline, CDR1 is SEHNR and CDR2 is FQNEAQ (reference sequence). The CDR3 covers 14 residues. The ends lost 2 bases at V and 8 bases at J; junction bases unmatched: 4. Here the CDR3 DNA reads TGTGCCAGCAGCTTAATACAGGGGGAGGAAAAACTGTTTTTT. Its translation: CASSLIQGEEKLFF.

J is TRBJ2-7 and V is TRBV5-6, with 8 bases aligning to TRBD2. CDR3 length equals 14 residues. The V segment lost 6 bases and the J segment 5 bases; nucleotides outside the gene matches: 10. Germline V lookup: CDR1 SGHDT, CDR2 YYEEEE. In DNA form, the CDR3 reads TGTGCCAGCAATCGTCCCCCGGGGGGGAACGAGCAGTACTTC. It encodes CASNRPPGGNEQYF.

This chain joins TRBV5-1 and TRBJ2-1, with D possibly matching TRBD1 (5 bases). From germline, CDR1 is SGHRS and CDR2 YFSETQ. Trimming shortened V by 5 bases and J by 4 bases, and 13 bases separated the two germline ends. CDR3 length: 14 residues. This chain's CDR3 is CASSRQGEYNEQFF. CDR3 nucleotides: TGCGCCAGCAGTCGCCAGGGCGAGTACAATGAGCAGTTCTTC. Complete variable domain (other parts from reference TRBV5-1 and TRBJ2-1): KAGVTQTPRYLIKTRGQQVTLSCSPISGHRSVSWYQQTPGQGLQFLFEYFSETQRNKGNFPGRFSGRQFSNSRSEMNVSTLELGDSALYLCASSRQGEYNEQFFGPGTRLTVL.

The chain has TRBV9 and TRBJ2-3; maybe TRBD2 (5 bases). The V end was cut by 0 bases, the J end by 8 bases, with 10 bases between. The CDR3 is 13 amino acids. The germline V gene has CDR1 SGDLS and CDR2 YYNGEE. CDR3 sequence (DNA): TGTGCCAGCAGCGTAGTGGCCGGAGGTACGCAGTATTTT. Protein: CASSVVAGGTQYF.

The genes are TRBV5-6 and TRBJ1-1, with 7 bases identical to TRBD1. The germline gives CDR1 SGHDT, CDR2 YYEEEE. The CDR3 totals 12 residues. V lost 4 bases, J lost 9 bases, and 6 bases stayed unmatched. The CDR3 spells CASSVTGAQAFF. The DNA for the CDR3 is TGTGCCAGCAGCGTTACAGGGGCCCAAGCTTTCTTT.

This chain uses TRBV15 with TRBJ2-3, with TRBD2 matching 15 bases. Germline V CDR1 and CDR2: LNHNV, YYDKDF (reference sequence). The CDR3 totals 16 residues. After removal of 5 bases from V and 5 bases from J, the junction contained 5 bases not matched to a gene. In DNA, the CDR3 is TGTGCCACCAGCCCACGGACTAGCGGGGGGGGAGATACGCAGTATTTT. This sequence encodes CATSPRTSGGGDTQYF. Together with reference TRBV15 and TRBJ2-3, the CDR3 gives the full variable domain: DAMVIQNPRYQVTQFGKPVTLSCSQTLNHNVMYWYQQKSSQAPKLLFHYYDKDFNNEADTPDNFQSRRPNTSFCFLDIRSPGLGDTAMYLCATSPRTSGGGDTQYFGPGTRLTVL.

This chain links TRBV6-1 with TRBJ2-6; D possibly corresponds to TRBD1 (5 bases). Trimming left V 4 bases short and J 4 bases short, with 17 bases between. The CDR3 is 17 residues long. CDR1 and CDR2 (germline): MNHNS, SASEGT. The CDR3 coding sequence is TGTGCCAGCAGTGCTCAGCACCCAGGGTCCGGGGCCAACGTCCTGACTTTC. It codes for CASSAQHPGSGANVLTF.

CDR3 DNA: TGCGCCAGCAGCCGGGAGACAGGTGGACTGAACACTGAAGCTTTCTTT. Amino acids: CASSRETGGLNTEAFF. The J gene is TRBJ1-1, the V gene TRBV4-3, with a weak D call TRBD1 (6 bases). V lost 4 bases and J lost 0, with 15 bases in between. The CDR3 runs to 16 residues. CDR1 is LGHNA, CDR2 YSLEER, per germline.

A note on this clone: Other DNA sequences in the sample encode the same CDR3. CDR3 DNA sequence: TGTGCCAGCAGCCCCGGACAGGGTTATAATTCACCCCTCCACTTT. Encoded protein: CASSPGQGYNSPLHF. This chain uses TRBV7-2 with TRBJ1-6, with 8 bases aligning to TRBD1. CDR1 SGHTA and CDR2 FQGNSA come from the germline V gene. The trim removed 5 bases at V and 4 bases at J, leaving 4 bases unmatched. The CDR3 has 15 amino acids.

This sequence joins TRBV19 and TRBJ2-2; 7 bases fit TRBD1. There are 14 residues in the CDR3. Germline V gene sequence: CDR1 LNHDA, CDR2 SQIVND (reference sequence). With V trimmed by 7 bases and J by 4 bases, 6 bases remained unmatched. CDR3 amino acids: CASIDRVSTGELFF. The CDR3, as DNA: TGTGCCAGTATCGACAGGGTGAGCACCGGGGAGCTGTTTTTT.

The CDR3, as DNA: TGTGCCACCCTAAAGGACAGGGAAATCTACGAGCAGTACTTC. As protein: CATLKDREIYEQYF. The V gene is TRBV10-3, the J gene TRBJ2-7; 8 nucleotides align to TRBD1. Unmatched junction bases numbered 11, after V lost 10 bases and J lost 3 bases. Germline assignment: CDR1 ENHRY and CDR2 SYGVKD. This CDR3 has 14 residues.

V and J are TRBV2 and TRBJ2-3; the match to TRBD2 covers 16 bases. J was trimmed by 5 bases and V by 2 bases; bases with no gene match: 13. CDR1 and CDR2 from the germline V gene are SNHLY and FYNNEI. This CDR3 has 20 amino acids. The chain's CDR3 is CASSERGLAGGIGPRDTQYF. The CDR3 nucleotides read TGTGCCAGCAGTGAACGGGGACTAGCGGGGGGGATCGGACCAAGAGATACGCAGTATTTT.

V is TRBV11-1 and J is TRBJ2-5; 9 positions match TRBD1. The CDR3 extends over 14 amino acids. The germline CDR1 and CDR2 sequences are SGHAT and FQDESV (reference sequence). V lost 5 bases, J lost 2 bases, and 3 bases stayed unmatched. The CDR3 DNA is TGTGCCAGCAGCCCCGACAGGGGGCAAGAGACCCAGTACTTC. It encodes CASSPDRGQETQYF.

For the CDR3, the DNA is TGTGCCAGCAGTCTCTCAGGGTGGAACACTGAAGCTTTCTTT. Protein product: CASSLSGWNTEAFF. The rearrangement links TRBV25-1 to TRBJ1-1; D possibly corresponds to TRBD1 (5 bases). CDR1 is MGHDK and CDR2 is SYGVNS in the germline V gene. CDR3 size: 14 residues. V lost 5 bases and J lost 1, with 11 bases in between.

The rearrangement links TRBV18 to TRBJ2-7; TRBD1 agrees at 7 bases. Losses at the gene ends were 3 bases for V and 4 bases for J; bases not matched to a gene: 9. The CDR3 is 15 residues long. Per the germline V gene, CDR1 is KGHSH and CDR2 is LQKENI. Here the CDR3 DNA reads TGTGCCAGCTCACCGCCAAAGACAGGGTTATACGAGCAGTACTTC. It translates to CASSPPKTGLYEQYF.

The chain combines TRBV5-1 with TRBJ2-1; 8 positions match TRBD1. The germline CDR1 and CDR2 sequences are SGHRS and YFSETQ. V dropped 6 bases and J dropped 2; count of bases not matched to a gene: 7. The CDR3 sequence is 15 residues long. The CDR3 loop reads CASIVGTGTYNEQFF. CDR3 DNA: TGCGCCAGCATAGTAGGGACAGGAACCTACAATGAGCAGTTCTTC.

For the CDR3, the DNA is TGTGCCAGCGGCTTCAGGGGGAGGTTGACAGATACGCAGTATTTT. Protein sequence: CASGFRGRLTDTQYF. The rearrangement uses TRBV6-1 and TRBJ2-3; D possibly corresponds to TRBD1 (7 bases). Looked up from germline, CDR1 is MNHNS and CDR2 is SASEGT. Trimming stripped 8 bases from V and 3 bases from J, with 18 bases between. This CDR3 contains 15 residues.

In its sample, this clone was seen once. This chain connects TRBV18 to TRBJ2-1, with D maybe TRBD1 (6 bases). The CDR3 covers 12 residues. Deletions cut 3 bases from V and 8 bases from J, with 8 bases between. Germline CDR1 reads KGHSH; CDR2 reads LQKENI. CDR3 DNA sequence: TGTGCCAGCTCACCGGGGGCGGATGAGCAGTTCTTC. Residues: CASSPGADEQFF.

The chain joins TRBV28 to TRBJ2-3; 16 positions match TRBD2. The germline CDR1 and CDR2 sequences are MDHEN and SYDVKM. V lost 5 bases, J lost 7 bases, and 9 bases stayed unmatched. This CDR3 is built from 17 residues. The CDR3 region is CASSGNPGLAGGYTQYF. For the CDR3, the DNA is TGTGCCAGCAGTGGTAATCCGGGACTAGCGGGAGGGTATACGCAGTATTTT.

V usage is TRBV6-5 and J usage is TRBJ1-3, with D possibly TRBD1 on 5 matching bases. This CDR3 contains 16 residues. Germline assignment: CDR1 MNHEY and CDR2 SVGAGI. The V and J ends lost 2 bases and 4 bases respectively, with 15 bases between them. CDR3 loop: CASSYGWPGRGNTIYF. In DNA, the CDR3 is TGTGCCAGCAGTTACGGTTGGCCAGGGAGGGGAAACACCATATATTTT.

This rearrangement joins TRBV7-2 to TRBJ2-1; 10 positions agree with TRBD1. Germline CDR1 is SGHTA and CDR2 is FQGNSA. After removal of 5 bases from V and 8 bases from J, the junction contained 12 bases not matched to a gene. This CDR3 is built from 16 residues. Written as DNA, the CDR3 is TGTGCCAGCAGCCTCCTACCGACAGGGGGCCTTTATGAGCAGTTCTTC. It is translated as CASSLLPTGGLYEQFF.

The J gene is TRBJ2-2, the V gene TRBV9, with a weak D call TRBD2 (5 bases). Germline assignment: CDR1 SGDLS and CDR2 YYNGEE. V lost 3 bases and J 4 bases, leaving 13 bases between the germline ends. The CDR3 totals 15 residues. The DNA of the CDR3 is TGTGCCAGCAGCGCCGTGGACTTGGGCACCGGGGAGCTGTTTTTT. The encoded protein is CASSAVDLGTGELFF.